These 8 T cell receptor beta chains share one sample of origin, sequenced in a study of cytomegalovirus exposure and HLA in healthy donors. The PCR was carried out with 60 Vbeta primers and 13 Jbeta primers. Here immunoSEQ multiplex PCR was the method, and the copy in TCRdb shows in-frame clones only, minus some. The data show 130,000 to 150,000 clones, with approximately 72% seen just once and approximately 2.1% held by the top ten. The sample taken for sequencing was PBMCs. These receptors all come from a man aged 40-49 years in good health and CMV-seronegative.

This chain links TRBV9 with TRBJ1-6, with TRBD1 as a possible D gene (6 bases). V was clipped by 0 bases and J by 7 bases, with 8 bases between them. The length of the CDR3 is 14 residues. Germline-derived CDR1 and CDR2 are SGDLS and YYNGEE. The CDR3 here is CASSVEGDNSPLHF. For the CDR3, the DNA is TGTGCCAGCAGCGTAGAGGGGGACAATTCACCCCTCCACTTT.

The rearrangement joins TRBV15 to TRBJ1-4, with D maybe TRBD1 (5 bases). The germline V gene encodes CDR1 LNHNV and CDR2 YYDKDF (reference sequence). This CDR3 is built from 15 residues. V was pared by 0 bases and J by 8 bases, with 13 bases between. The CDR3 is CATSRDQGFGEKLFF. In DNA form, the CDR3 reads TGTGCCACCAGCAGAGACCAGGGATTTGGGGAAAAACTGTTTTTT.

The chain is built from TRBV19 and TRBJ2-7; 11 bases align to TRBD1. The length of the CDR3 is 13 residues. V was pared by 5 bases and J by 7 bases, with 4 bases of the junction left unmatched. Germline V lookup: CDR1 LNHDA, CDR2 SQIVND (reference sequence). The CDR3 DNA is TGTGCCAGTAGTGGACAGGGGGCGCGAGAGCAGTACTTC. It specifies CASSGQGAREQYF.

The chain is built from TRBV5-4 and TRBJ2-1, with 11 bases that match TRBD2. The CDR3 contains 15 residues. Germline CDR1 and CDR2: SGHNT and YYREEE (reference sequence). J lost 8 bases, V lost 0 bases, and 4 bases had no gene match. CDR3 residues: CASSLGLAGGHEQFF. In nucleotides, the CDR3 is TGTGCCAGCAGCTTGGGGCTAGCGGGGGGACATGAGCAGTTCTTC.

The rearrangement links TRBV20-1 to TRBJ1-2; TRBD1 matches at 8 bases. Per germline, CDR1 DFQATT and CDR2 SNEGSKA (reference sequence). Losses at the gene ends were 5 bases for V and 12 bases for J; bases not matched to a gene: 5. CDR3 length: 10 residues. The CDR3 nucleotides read TGCAGTGCTTGGACAGGGTTCGACACCTTC. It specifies CSAWTGFDTF.

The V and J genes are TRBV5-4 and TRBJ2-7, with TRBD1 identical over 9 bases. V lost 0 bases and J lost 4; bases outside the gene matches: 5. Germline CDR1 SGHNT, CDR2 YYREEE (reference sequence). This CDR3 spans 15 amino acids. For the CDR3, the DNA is TGTGCCAGCAGCTTGGAAGGACAGGGGATTTACGAGCAGTACTTC. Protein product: CASSLEGQGIYEQYF. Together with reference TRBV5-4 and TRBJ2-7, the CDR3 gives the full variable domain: ETGVTQSPTHLIKTRGQQVTLRCSSQSGHNTVSWYQQALGQGPQFIFQYYREEENGRGNFPPRFSGLQFPNYSSELNVNALELDDSALYLCASSLEGQGIYEQYFGPGTRLTVT.

The CDR3 loop reads CASSYVAGSETQYF. The CDR3 region has the DNA TGTGCCAGCAGTTACGTGGCCGGGTCGGAGACCCAGTACTTC. The chain recombines TRBV6-6 with TRBJ2-5; D not resolved. Trimming pared 2 bases from V and 5 bases from J, leaving 12 bases between. Germline loops: CDR1 MNHNY, CDR2 SVGAGI (reference sequence). This CDR3 comprises 14 residues.

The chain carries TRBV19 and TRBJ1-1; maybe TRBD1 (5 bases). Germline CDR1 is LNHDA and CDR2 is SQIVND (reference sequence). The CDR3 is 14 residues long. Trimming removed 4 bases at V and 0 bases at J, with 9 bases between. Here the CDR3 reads CASSKTALNTEAFF. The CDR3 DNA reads TGTGCCAGTAGTAAGACAGCCCTGAACACTGAAGCTTTCTTT.